The rows below give T cell receptor beta chains drawn from one sample of a study of low-dose radiotherapy and immunotherapy resistance in tumors. TCRdb reprocessed the reads with MiXCR, giving one entry per CDR3 protein. The data contain around 58,000 distinct CDR3 sequences, about 23% of them seen just once; the ten biggest clones take up approximately 7.2%. The input for sequencing was PBMCs, taken after low-dose radiotherapy plus immunotherapy. Receptors were obtained from a male donor with prostate cancer. The conserved cysteine and the conserved F or W are not part of the CDR3 here. Clone sizes are given selectively: once, few, many, or a class where the clone is expanded.

j_call: TRBJ2-7; clone_size: few; v_call: TRBV10-3; cdr3_aa: AISESKGGYYEQY
j_call: TRBJ2-7; clone_size: many; v_call: TRBV28; cdr3_aa: ASSLFAGPSYEQY
j_call: TRBJ1-1; clone_size: .; v_call: TRBV6-2/TRBV6-3; cdr3_aa: ASRSIRTEAF
j_call: TRBJ1-2; clone_size: many; v_call: TRBV12-3/TRBV12-4; cdr3_aa: ASSLRQNYGYT
j_call: TRBJ2-1; clone_size: .; v_call: TRBV5-5; cdr3_aa: ASSTQPQVHFPF
j_call: TRBJ2-3; clone_size: many; v_call: TRBV28; cdr3_aa: ASSPYYSGLDTQY
j_call: TRBJ2-7; clone_size: many; v_call: TRBV20-1; cdr3_aa: SARETSGAGRDEQY
j_call: TRBJ2-1; clone_size: many; v_call: TRBV4-3; cdr3_aa: ASSQDAATSGGAL
j_call: TRBJ2-3; clone_size: few; v_call: TRBV7-6; cdr3_aa: ASSLLRGPDTQY
j_call: TRBJ2-7; clone_size: many; v_call: TRBV11-2; cdr3_aa: ASSLLWMSEQY
j_call: TRBJ1-6; clone_size: .; v_call: TRBV3-1; cdr3_aa: ASSQDNRGGSPLH
j_call: TRBJ1-3; clone_size: many; v_call: TRBV29-1; cdr3_aa: SVAQRSSLSGNTIY
j_call: TRBJ2-4; clone_size: many; v_call: TRBV6-1; cdr3_aa: ASSEQVAKNIQY
j_call: TRBJ2-4; clone_size: many; v_call: TRBV4-2; cdr3_aa: ASSQGSGTRPIQY
j_call: TRBJ2-3; clone_size: .; v_call: TRBV12-3/TRBV12-4; cdr3_aa: ASSFTGGIDTQY
j_call: TRBJ2-5; clone_size: many; v_call: TRBV7-9; cdr3_aa: ASSSTETQY
j_call: TRBJ2-7; clone_size: many; v_call: TRBV27; cdr3_aa: ASSLSGQGADEQY
j_call: TRBJ2-4; clone_size: many; v_call: TRBV4-1; cdr3_aa: ASRSEQGGNIQY
j_call: TRBJ2-6; clone_size: many; v_call: TRBV5-1; cdr3_aa: ASSPGITNSGANVLT
j_call: TRBJ1-1; clone_size: many; v_call: TRBV20-1; cdr3_aa: SARSREDTEAF
j_call: TRBJ2-2; clone_size: many; v_call: TRBV6-5; cdr3_aa: ASTTPGGTNTGELF
j_call: TRBJ2-6; clone_size: many; v_call: TRBV28; cdr3_aa: ASSTSAGANVLT
j_call: TRBJ1-1; clone_size: many; v_call: TRBV12-3/TRBV12-4; cdr3_aa: ASSLRSTGDEAF
j_call: TRBJ2-1; clone_size: many; v_call: TRBV12-5; cdr3_aa: ASGSGQAYNEQF
j_call: TRBJ1-2; clone_size: .; v_call: TRBV5-1; cdr3_aa: ASSLGTDYYGYT
j_call: TRBJ1-3; clone_size: many; v_call: TRBV7-3; cdr3_aa: ASSQEAQGGNTIY
j_call: TRBJ2-3; clone_size: many; v_call: TRBV7-9; cdr3_aa: ASSEGLADTDTQY
j_call: TRBJ2-7; clone_size: few; v_call: TRBV11-1; cdr3_aa: ASSLVNYRDFYEQY
j_call: TRBJ2-1; clone_size: .; v_call: TRBV4-3; cdr3_aa: ASSQASSQANEQF
j_call: TRBJ2-3; clone_size: many; v_call: TRBV6-2/TRBV6-3; cdr3_aa: ATKTSGGDTQY
j_call: TRBJ2-5; clone_size: many; v_call: TRBV28; cdr3_aa: ASSLGTPQETQY
j_call: TRBJ2-5; clone_size: many; v_call: TRBV3-1; cdr3_aa: ASSQDYGQETQY
j_call: TRBJ2-7; clone_size: many; v_call: TRBV11-2; cdr3_aa: ASSPGGRQTDEQY
j_call: TRBJ1-4; clone_size: .; v_call: TRBV27; cdr3_aa: ASSFTDRVNEKLF
j_call: TRBJ2-5; clone_size: many; v_call: TRBV5-4; cdr3_aa: ASSLGTSGVQETQY
j_call: TRBJ2-2; clone_size: .; v_call: TRBV20-1; cdr3_aa: STRREITGELF
j_call: TRBJ2-1; clone_size: many; v_call: TRBV5-6; cdr3_aa: ASSLRLAYSSYNEQF
j_call: TRBJ2-7; clone_size: many; v_call: TRBV5-4; cdr3_aa: ASSRDTYEQY
j_call: TRBJ2-3; clone_size: many; v_call: TRBV3-1; cdr3_aa: ASSQASGSFTDTQY
j_call: TRBJ1-1; clone_size: medium-sized; v_call: TRBV29-1; cdr3_aa: SVEVQIEAF
j_call: TRBJ2-3; clone_size: many; v_call: TRBV30; cdr3_aa: AWGSPSGGTDTQY
j_call: TRBJ1-1; clone_size: .; v_call: TRBV27; cdr3_aa: ASRNVGTEAF
j_call: TRBJ2-7; clone_size: many; v_call: TRBV7-8; cdr3_aa: ASSLRAGGTYEQY
j_call: TRBJ2-3; clone_size: many; v_call: TRBV2; cdr3_aa: ASSRTGGGDTQY
j_call: TRBJ1-5; clone_size: .; v_call: TRBV28; cdr3_aa: ASSETGGPNQPQH
j_call: TRBJ2-5; clone_size: .; v_call: TRBV20-1; cdr3_aa: SASLGGVETQY
j_call: TRBJ2-1; clone_size: .; v_call: TRBV19; cdr3_aa: ASSIRLARENEEVF
j_call: TRBJ2-7; clone_size: .; v_call: TRBV11-2; cdr3_aa: ASSLPFLGRSEQY
j_call: TRBJ2-2; clone_size: many; v_call: TRBV3-1; cdr3_aa: ASSQERTSHTGELF
j_call: TRBJ2-7; clone_size: .; v_call: TRBV5-4; cdr3_aa: ASSSSTVYEQY
j_call: TRBJ2-7; clone_size: many; v_call: TRBV4-3; cdr3_aa: ASSHPSGNNEQY
j_call: TRBJ1-5; clone_size: many; v_call: TRBV20-1; cdr3_aa: SLPDLGGTNQPQH
j_call: TRBJ1-5; clone_size: many; v_call: TRBV18; cdr3_aa: ASSPRREQPQH
j_call: TRBJ2-5; clone_size: many; v_call: TRBV19; cdr3_aa: ASSPGLAQETQY
j_call: TRBJ1-1; clone_size: many; v_call: TRBV29-1; cdr3_aa: SARGLNTEAF